The next 28 T cell receptor beta chains were all read from a single sample in a study of HIV-infected patients and healthy controls. Follow-up blood was drawn about 14 weeks, roughly three months, after antiretroviral therapy began. No cell fractionation was done, so the repertoire covers all unsorted peripheral blood T cells. Alpha and beta constant-region primers primed reverse transcription of 500 to 550 ng RNA. Using multiplexing indices, alpha and beta chain libraries were generated apart by chain-specific third strand synthesis. TCRdb itself ran the 5' RACE reads through MiXCR, one entry per CDR3 protein. The sample yields 6,400 or so distinct CDR3 sequences, roughly 9.1% seen once. This sample comprised blood, obtained during antiretroviral therapy. These receptors all come from an adult with HIV infection.

The chain recombines TRBV24-1 with TRBJ1-2, with D uncertain. The CDR3 is 14 amino acids. From germline, CDR1 is KGHDR and CDR2 SFDVKD. V was pared by 0 bases and J by 2 bases, with 6 bases between. The CDR3 DNA reads as TGTGCCACCAGTGATTTGCAAGGCAACTATGGCTACACCTTC. The encoded protein is CATSDLQGNYGYTF.

This clonotype is labeled as medium-sized. The rearrangement links TRBV7-6 to TRBJ1-5; no reliable D call. This CDR3 is 12 amino acids long. The germline V gene encodes CDR1 SGHVS and CDR2 FNYEAQ. Deletions cut 2 bases from V and 4 bases from J, with 3 bases between. Here the CDR3 reads CASSLPNQPQHF. The CDR3 DNA is TGTGCCAGCAGCTTACCTAATCAGCCCCAGCATTTT.

Within the sample, this clonotype is medium-sized. The chain combines TRBV28 with TRBJ2-7; no clear D gene. CDR1 and CDR2 (germline): MDHEN, SYDVKM. Trimming shortened V by 6 bases and J by 6 bases, and 18 bases separated the two germline ends. There are 14 residues in the CDR3. In nucleotides, the CDR3 is TGTGCCAGCAGAACTCCGGGCTCCCAGCGCGAGCAGTACTTC. This codes for CASRTPGSQREQYF.

This clonotype was counted many times. The chain couples TRBV4-3 to TRBJ1-3; D gene ambiguous. This CDR3 spans 13 amino acids. Trimming left V 0 bases short and J 7 bases short, with 7 bases between. Germline V gene data show CDR1 as LGHNA and CDR2 as YSLEER. Here the CDR3 reads CASSQDKGNTIYF. The CDR3 nucleotides read TGCGCCAGCAGCCAAGATAAAGGGAACACCATATATTTT.

This clonotype was observed many times. The V call is TRBV4-2, the J call TRBJ1-2; weak D call: TRBD1 (6 bases). Germline CDR1 is LGHNA and CDR2 is YNFKEQ. The CDR3 spans 17 residues. The V end lost 4 bases, the J end lost 2 bases, and 20 bases lay between the germline ends. The CDR3 loop is CASSPGRDTFLNYGYTF. In nucleotides, the CDR3 is TGTGCCAGCAGCCCGGGACGGGACACGTTCCTAAACTATGGCTACACCTTC.

This clonotype was recorded at least ten times. The V gene is TRBV4-3, the J gene TRBJ2-7, with D possibly being TRBD2 (5 bases). Trimming pared 4 bases from V and 5 bases from J, leaving 12 bases between. The germline CDR1 and CDR2 sequences are LGHNA and YSLEER. The CDR3 spans 13 residues. This CDR3 is CASSPGRVHEQYF. Here the CDR3 DNA reads TGCGCCAGCAGCCCTGGGCGGGTCCACGAGCAGTACTTC.

This clonotype was recorded at least ten times. The chain uses TRBV28 and TRBJ2-7; TRBD1 agrees at 9 bases. The CDR3 length is 14 residues. Per germline, CDR1 MDHEN and CDR2 SYDVKM. J gave up 3 bases and V 4 bases, and 4 bases lay outside the gene matches. CDR3 nucleotide sequence: TGTGCCAGCAGTTCCCGGACAGGGGACTACGAGCAGTACTTC. Protein: CASSSRTGDYEQYF.

This clonotype is deemed medium-sized. J is TRBJ2-4 and V is TRBV14; TRBD2 is a possible D gene (5 bases). CDR1 and CDR2 (germline): SGHDN, FVKESK. V was pared by 4 bases and J by 0 bases, with 16 bases between. This CDR3 is 17 amino acids long. CDR3 in amino acids: CASSLKRERIAKNIQYF. CDR3 nucleotide sequence: TGTGCCAGCAGCCTAAAACGGGAAAGAATAGCCAAAAACATTCAGTACTTC.

This clonotype was found many times. The chain combines TRBV7-2 with TRBJ1-2; 7 bases map to TRBD1. The CDR3 totals 16 residues. Trimming took 4 bases from V and 4 from J; bases not matched to a gene: 12. Germline CDR1 SGHTA, CDR2 FQGNSA. CDR3 loop: CASSSDRPLVSYGYTF. CDR3 DNA: TGTGCCAGCAGCTCGGACAGGCCCCTAGTATCCTATGGCTACACCTTC.

This clonotype was detected many times. The chain combines TRBV7-9 with TRBJ2-7; no definite D call. Trimming took 2 bases from V and 0 from J, leaving 2 bases between them. The CDR3 totals 12 residues. CDR1 SEHNR and CDR2 FQNEAQ come from the germline V gene (reference sequence). CDR3 region: CASSLNSYEQYF. Written as DNA, the CDR3 is TGTGCCAGCAGCTTAAACTCCTACGAGCAGTACTTC. Using reference TRBV7-9 and TRBJ2-7 for the parts outside the CDR3, the full variable domain is DTGVSQNPRHKITKRGQNVTFRCDPISEHNRLYWYRQTLGQGPEFLTYFQNEAQLEKSRLLSDRFSAERPKGSFSTLEIQRTEQGDSAMYLCASSLNSYEQYFGPGTRLTVT.

This clonotype occurred many times. This CDR3 reads CASSYVGTGSAQHF. The CDR3 DNA follows: TGTGCCAGCAGTTACGTGGGGACGGGGTCGGCCCAGCATTTT. V and J are TRBV6-2 or TRBV6-3 and TRBJ1-5; tentative D call: TRBD1 (5 bases). The CDR3 consists of 14 residues. With 2 bases removed from V and 11 bases from J, the gap between germline ends came to 16 bases. Germline assignment: CDR1 MNHEY and CDR2 SVGEGT.

This chain connects TRBV12-3 or TRBV12-4 to TRBJ1-2; D perhaps matches TRBD1 (5 bases). This CDR3 has 14 amino acids. Trimming removed 5 bases at V and 2 bases at J, with 12 bases between. The CDR3 sequence: CASSLDTPNYGYTF. In DNA form, the CDR3 reads TGTGCCAGCAGTCTGGACACCCCGAACTATGGCTACACCTTC.

This clonotype has a handful of counts. The V call is TRBV7-2, the J call TRBJ2-1, with unresolved D. V gave up 3 bases and J gave up 6 bases, with 15 bases separating them. From germline, CDR1 is SGHTA and CDR2 FQGNSA. The CDR3 loop spans 15 amino acids. CDR3 bases: TGTGCCAGCAGCTTCTTGGCTGTTTCACGCAATGAGCAGTTCTTC. It is translated as CASSFLAVSRNEQFF.

In its sample, this clonotype is medium-sized. The chain combines TRBV9 with TRBJ2-7; perhaps TRBD1 as D (6 bases). Germline V gives CDR1 SGDLS, CDR2 YYNGEE. The CDR3 loop spans 14 amino acids. V gave up 2 bases and J gave up 0 bases, with 9 bases separating them. CDR3: CASSVGQSSYEQYF. The CDR3 DNA reads TGTGCCAGCAGCGTCGGACAGAGCTCCTACGAGCAGTACTTC.

By share of the sample, this clonotype is medium-sized. The chain is built from TRBV3-1 and TRBJ1-6; D unclear. The ends were cut back, 6 bases at V and 2 bases at J, with 8 bases in the middle. CDR3 length: 14 amino acids. Germline CDR1 is LGHDT and CDR2 is YNNKEL (reference sequence). CDR3 DNA sequence: TGTGCCAGCAGTACTACAGCCTATAATTCACCCCTCCACTTT. This sequence encodes CASSTTAYNSPLHF. The full variable domain, its missing parts supplied by reference TRBV3-1 and TRBJ1-6, is DTAVSQTPKYLVTQMGNDKSIKCEQNLGHDTMYWYKQDSKKFLKIMFSYNNKELIINETVPNRFSPKSPDKAHLNLHINSLELGDSAVYFCASSTTAYNSPLHFGNGTRLTVT.

Judged by abundance, this clonotype is medium-sized. The chain uses TRBV19 and TRBJ2-1; 12 bases line up with TRBD2. The CDR3 runs to 20 residues. From germline, CDR1 is LNHDA and CDR2 SQIVND (reference sequence). Trimming took 4 bases from V and 2 from J; bases not matched to a gene: 15. DNA for the CDR3: TGTGCCAGTAGTAGGACTAGCGGGACACTATTATCCGAAGCCTACAATGAGCAGTTCTTC. It encodes CASSRTSGTLLSEAYNEQFF.

By share, this clonotype ranks as medium-sized. The chain recombines TRBV29-1 with TRBJ2-1, with 11 bases identical to TRBD2. Germline CDR1 is SQVTM and CDR2 is ANQGSEA. V shed 6 bases, J shed 3 bases, and the junction held 4 bases outside the gene matches. The CDR3 spans 14 residues. The CDR3 DNA is TGCAGCGTAGTTCTAGCGGGAGGCTACAATGAGCAGTTCTTC. Protein product: CSVVLAGGYNEQFF.

This clonotype appeared many times. The J gene is TRBJ2-3, the V gene TRBV7-9, with D uncertain. The CDR3 is 13 residues long. Germline V gene sequence: CDR1 SEHNR, CDR2 FQNEAQ (reference sequence). Trimming pared 5 bases from V and 0 bases from J, leaving 6 bases between. CDR3 sequence (DNA): TGTGCCAGCAGCCCCATTAGCACAGATACGCAGTATTTT. This gives the protein CASSPISTDTQYF. Combining the CDR3 with reference TRBV7-9 and TRBJ2-3 gives the whole variable domain DTGVSQNPRHKITKRGQNVTFRCDPISEHNRLYWYRQTLGQGPEFLTYFQNEAQLEKSRLLSDRFSAERPKGSFSTLEIQRTEQGDSAMYLCASSPISTDTQYFGPGTRLTVL.

This clonotype has a count of ten or more. The rearrangement uses TRBV3-1 and TRBJ2-1; tentative D call: TRBD2 (5 bases). Germline V CDR1 and CDR2: LGHDT, YNNKEL (reference sequence). CDR3 length: 13 residues. V lost 2 bases and J 6 bases, leaving 8 bases between the germline ends. The CDR3 DNA sequence: TGTGCCAGCAGCCAATTCAGCGGCAATGAGCAGTTCTTC. It yields the protein CASSQFSGNEQFF.

This chain links TRBV4-3 with TRBJ1-6; no firm D call. The CDR3 is 16 amino acids. The germline V gene has CDR1 LGHNA and CDR2 YSLEER. The germline V and J ends were trimmed by 0 bases and 9 bases, with 15 bases remaining between them. The CDR3 DNA is TGCGCCAGCAGCCAAGATAGGTGGTCTGTAGGTTCACCCCTCCACTTT. Translating it yields CASSQDRWSVGSPLHF.

Judged by abundance, this clonotype is medium-sized. The V call is TRBV19, the J call TRBJ2-1; the match to TRBD1 covers 8 bases. The V segment lost 4 bases and the J segment 3 bases; nucleotides outside the gene matches: 5. The germline V gene has CDR1 LNHDA and CDR2 SQIVND (reference sequence). The CDR3 runs to 15 residues. The DNA for the CDR3 is TGTGCCAGTAGTAGGAGACAGGGGTACTACAATGAGCAGTTCTTC. It specifies CASSRRQGYYNEQFF.

Judged by abundance, this clonotype is medium-sized (0.01 to 0.1%). The chain has TRBV7-2 and TRBJ1-2; tentatively, D is TRBD1 (5 bases). This CDR3 has 14 residues. Germline CDR1 reads SGHTA; CDR2 reads FQGNSA. With 4 bases removed from V and 3 bases from J, the gap between germline ends came to 12 bases. In DNA form, the CDR3 reads TGTGCCAGCAGCTCCGGAAGGGGTGACTATGGCTACACCTTC. This gives the protein CASSSGRGDYGYTF.

This clonotype has ten or more counts. The rearrangement joins TRBV7-9 to TRBJ2-5; TRBD2 matches 11 bases. The CDR3 loop spans 15 amino acids. J lost 2 bases, V lost 5 bases, and 4 bases had no gene match. CDR1 and CDR2 (germline): SEHNR, FQNEAQ (reference sequence). The CDR3 protein is CASSRLAGSQETQYF. In DNA, the CDR3 is TGTGCCAGCAGCCGACTAGCGGGATCACAAGAGACCCAGTACTTC. The full variable domain, completed using reference TRBV7-9 and TRBJ2-5, is DTGVSQNPRHKITKRGQNVTFRCDPISEHNRLYWYRQTLGQGPEFLTYFQNEAQLEKSRLLSDRFSAERPKGSFSTLEIQRTEQGDSAMYLCASSRLAGSQETQYFGPGTRLLVL.

This clonotype has a handful of counts. The chain couples TRBV28 to TRBJ2-7, with D uncertain. Germline-derived CDR1 and CDR2 are MDHEN and SYDVKM. Trimming took 5 bases from V and 6 from J, leaving 11 bases between them. The CDR3 is made up of 12 amino acids. The CDR3 region is CASSPTVGEQYF. The DNA of the CDR3 is TGTGCCAGCAGTCCTACGGTGGGCGAGCAGTACTTC.

This clonotype is labeled as medium-sized (0.01 to 0.1%). The rearrangement links TRBV4-3 to TRBJ2-2; D perhaps matches TRBD1 (5 bases). V dropped 0 bases and J dropped 14 bases, with 16 bases sitting between them. The CDR3 loop spans 14 amino acids. Germline CDR1 LGHNA, CDR2 YSLEER. The CDR3 sequence is CASSQDSHRSLLFF. The CDR3 bases are TGCGCCAGCAGCCAAGACTCCCACAGGTCCCTTCTGTTTTTT.

The V call is TRBV12-3 or TRBV12-4, the J call TRBJ2-1; a possible D gene is TRBD2 (5 bases). V was cut by 6 bases and J by 7 bases, with 22 bases left in between. The CDR3 is 16 amino acids. This CDR3 reads CASSYLGWERRNEQFF. The CDR3 coding sequence is TGTGCCAGCAGCTATTTAGGGTGGGAGCGCCGAAATGAGCAGTTCTTC.

CDR3 loop: CASSESRTGGPSGGHEQYF. The CDR3 DNA is TGTGCCAGCAGTGAATCCCGGACAGGGGGCCCTAGCGGGGGGCACGAGCAGTACTTC. The V gene is TRBV2, the J gene TRBJ2-7; D may be TRBD1 or TRBD2 (11 bases each). The CDR3 contains 19 residues. Trimming took off 2 bases at V and 5 bases at J, with 28 bases between the two ends. The V gene's germline CDR1 is SNHLY and CDR2 FYNNEI.

This clonotype is termed medium-sized. CDR3: CASSQAQRGAGGADTQYF. DNA for the CDR3: TGCGCCAGCAGCCAAGCCCAACGGGGGGCGGGAGGTGCAGATACGCAGTATTTT. The rearrangement uses TRBV4-1 and TRBJ2-3; 8 nucleotides match TRBD2. CDR3 length: 18 amino acids. Trimming removed 1 base from V and 4 bases from J; junction bases left unmatched: 13. Looked up from germline, CDR1 is MGHRA and CDR2 is YSYEKL.